The clone carrying this T cell receptor (beta chain) was seen a few times. Its antigen is undetermined. The treatment: 15 to 20 received Ad26.COV2.S at low or high dose, single or two shots; about five received placebo; per-sample allocation not given. Repertoires come from day 63 after the first vaccine or placebo injection. In Boston, the donor was an adult between 18-55 years of age. Built on an Ad26 vector, the vaccine expressed Wuhan-strain SARS-CoV-2 spike. Repertoires were generated with immunoSEQ multiplex PCR, while TCRdb's copy carries only in-frame clones and drops some. The repertoire has about 350,000 clones, less than 90% of them found once; the top ten carry approximately 11%. This record belongs to a study of Ad26.COV2.S vaccination and SARS-CoV-2 variants. Study in general: Donor joined the COV1001 Ad26.COV2.S trial arm. Whole-study findings and limits: People given the vaccine had a wider spike-specific TCR breadth than placebo recipients did.

This sample comprised peripheral blood, obtained in a trial of Ad26.COV2.S vaccine versus placebo. The source is a person between 18 and 65 years old who received the Ad26.COV2.S COVID-19 vaccine or a placebo.

The CDR3 DNA follows: TGCGCCAGCAGCCCCCTCCGGGACAGCTCCTACGAGCAGTACTTC. This sequence encodes CASSPLRDSSYEQYF. The V call is TRBV4-3, the J call TRBJ2-7; TRBD1 agrees at 7 bases. Germline trimming cut 4 bases from V and 0 bases from J; bases unmatched to any gene: 6. This CDR3 is built from 15 residues. Germline CDR1 and CDR2: LGHNA and YSLEER.